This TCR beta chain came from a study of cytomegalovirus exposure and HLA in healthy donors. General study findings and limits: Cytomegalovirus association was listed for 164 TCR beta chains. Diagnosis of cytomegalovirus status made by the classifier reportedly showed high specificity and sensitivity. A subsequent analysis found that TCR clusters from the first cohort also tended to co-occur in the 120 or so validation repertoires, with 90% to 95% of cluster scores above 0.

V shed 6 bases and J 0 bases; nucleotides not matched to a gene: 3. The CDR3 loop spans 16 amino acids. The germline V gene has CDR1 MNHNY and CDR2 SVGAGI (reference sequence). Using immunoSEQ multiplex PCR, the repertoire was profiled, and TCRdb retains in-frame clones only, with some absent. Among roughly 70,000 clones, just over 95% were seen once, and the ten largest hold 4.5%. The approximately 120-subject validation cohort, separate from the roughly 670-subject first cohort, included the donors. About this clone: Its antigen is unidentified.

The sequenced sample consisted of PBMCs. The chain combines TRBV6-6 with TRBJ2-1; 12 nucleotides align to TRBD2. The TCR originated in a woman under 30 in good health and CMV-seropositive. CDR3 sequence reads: CASSQTSGSSYNEQFF. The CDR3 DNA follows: TGTGCCAGCAGCCAGACTAGCGGGAGCTCCTACAATGAGCAGTTCTTC.